Below, one T cell receptor (beta chain) is given with its context. Its target is unknown. These data come from a study of identical twins. TCRdb analysed the 5' RACE reads with MiXCR anew, one entry per CDR3 protein. Of 1.5 million to 2 million distinct CDR3 sequences listed, around a third are singletons. The CDR3 is made up of 15 amino acids. The germline CDR1 and CDR2 sequences are MNHNY and SVGAGI (reference sequence). The ends were cut back, 2 bases at V and 4 bases at J, with 12 bases in the middle. Study-wide points: Some out-of-frame alpha sequences were shared by twins, and these showed excess low generation probability.

The rearrangement links TRBV6-6 to TRBJ1-5; possible D gene TRBD1, 5 bases. The receptor was isolated from a newborn girl in good health. Sequencing used cord blood. The CDR3 DNA sequence: TGTGCCAGCAGTTACCCAGGGAGAGCAAATCAGCCCCAGCATTTT. Translated, it gives CASSYPGRANQPQHF.